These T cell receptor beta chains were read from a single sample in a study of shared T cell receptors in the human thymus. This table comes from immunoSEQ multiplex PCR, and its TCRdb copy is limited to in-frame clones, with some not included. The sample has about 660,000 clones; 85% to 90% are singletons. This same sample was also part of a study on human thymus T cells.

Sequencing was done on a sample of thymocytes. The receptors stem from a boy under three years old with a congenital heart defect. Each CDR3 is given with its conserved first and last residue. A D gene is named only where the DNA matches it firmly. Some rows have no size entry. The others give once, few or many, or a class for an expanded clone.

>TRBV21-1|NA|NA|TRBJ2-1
TGTGCCAGCAGTCTGAAGGCTAGCGGGTATACTGAGCAGTTCTTC
CASSLKASGYTEQFF
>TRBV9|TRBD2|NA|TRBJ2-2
TGTGCCAGCAGCGTAGCGGCGGGAGGACCTGACACCGGGGAGCTGTTTTTT
CASSVAAGGPDTGELFF
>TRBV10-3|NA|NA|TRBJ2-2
TGTGCCATCAGTGAGGCCCGGGACACCGACACCGGGGAGCTGTTTTTT
CAISEARDTDTGELFF
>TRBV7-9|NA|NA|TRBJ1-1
TGTGCCAGCAGCTTAGATGATCACAGGATGAACACTGAAGCTTTCTTT
CASSLDDHRMNTEAFF
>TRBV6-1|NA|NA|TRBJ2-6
TGTGCCAGCAGTGGGAGAAAATCTGGGGCCAACGTCCTGACTTTC
CASSGRKSGANVLTF
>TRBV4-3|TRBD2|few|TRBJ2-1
TGCGCCAGCAGCCGGGGACTAGCGGCTTCCTACAATGAGCAGTTCTTC
CASSRGLAASYNEQFF
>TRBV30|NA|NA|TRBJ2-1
TGTGCCTGGAGTGTAGACGGAGGAGTCGATGAGCAGTTCTTC
CAWSVDGGVDEQFF
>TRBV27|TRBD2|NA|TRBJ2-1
TGTGCCAGCAGTCCCGGGACTAGCGGGAGGGCAAGCAATGAGCAGTTCTTC
CASSPGTSGRASNEQFF
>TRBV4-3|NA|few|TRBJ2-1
TGCGCCAGCAGCCTGTGGGAGAGGAATGAGCAGTTCTTC
CASSLWERNEQFF
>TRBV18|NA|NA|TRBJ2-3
TGTGCCAGCTCAGGAAGGGGCCCAGATACGCAGTATTTT
CASSGRGPDTQYF
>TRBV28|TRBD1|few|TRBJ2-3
TGTGCCAGCAGTCCTCCACAGGGGGCGCCTCTCACAGATACGCAGTATTTT
CASSPPQGAPLTDTQYF
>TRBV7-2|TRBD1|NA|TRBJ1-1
TGTGCCAGCAGCTCAGACAGGGAGAACACTGAAGCTTTCTTT
CASSSDRENTEAFF
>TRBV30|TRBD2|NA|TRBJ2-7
TGTGCCTGGAACTCCGGGACTAGCGGGAGGGCCCAAGAGCAGTACTTC
CAWNSGTSGRAQEQYF
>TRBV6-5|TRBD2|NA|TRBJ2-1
TGTGCCAGCAGTTATTATAGCGGGGGCTCCTACAATGAGCAGTTCTTC
CASSYYSGGSYNEQFF
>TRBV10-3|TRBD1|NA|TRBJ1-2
TGTGCCATCAGAGAAACAGGGGCCCCTGGCTACACCTTC
CAIRETGAPGYTF
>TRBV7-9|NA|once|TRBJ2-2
TGTGCCAGCAGCCGCTACCCTGGGTTGTTACAGGATTCCGGGGAGCTGTTTTTT
CASSRYPGLLQDSGELFF
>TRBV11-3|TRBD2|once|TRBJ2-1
TGTGCCAGCAGCCCTCGACTAGCGACACACAATGAGCAGTTCTTC
CASSPRLATHNEQFF
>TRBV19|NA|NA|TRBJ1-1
TGTGCCAGTAGTACCAGATGGGGGGTAGACACTGAAGCTTTCTTT
CASSTRWGVDTEAFF
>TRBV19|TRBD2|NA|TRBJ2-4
TGTGCCAGTAGGAGACTAGCGGGAGCGAATTGGGCCAAAAACATTCAGTACTTC
CASRRLAGANWAKNIQYF
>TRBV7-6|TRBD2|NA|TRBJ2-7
TGTGCCAGCAGCCTAGGGACTAGCGGGAGCCAGGGCCTGTACGAGCAGTACTTC
CASSLGTSGSQGLYEQYF
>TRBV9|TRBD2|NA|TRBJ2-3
TGTGCCAGCAGCGTAGGGCTAGCGGGAGGGGCCGATACGCAGTATTTT
CASSVGLAGGADTQYF
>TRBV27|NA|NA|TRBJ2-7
TGTGCCAGCAGTTGGGGGGTGGGATGGGCGTGGGAGCAGTACTTC
CASSWGVGWAWEQYF
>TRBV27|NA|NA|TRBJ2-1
TGTGCCAGCCGACATACCCTCGGAAATGAGCAGTTCTTC
CASRHTLGNEQFF
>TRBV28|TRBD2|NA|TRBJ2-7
TGTGCCAGCAGTCGAGACGCTGGGATAGCGGGAGGGCCTTACGAGCAGTACTTC
CASSRDAGIAGGPYEQYF
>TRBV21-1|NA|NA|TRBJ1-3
TGTGCCAGGCCTAGGGGGCCTGGAAACACCATATATTTT
CARPRGPGNTIYF
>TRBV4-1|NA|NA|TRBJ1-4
TGCGCCAGCAGCCAGGGGGACCGCCGGGAGGATGAAAAACTGTTTTTT
CASSQGDRREDEKLFF
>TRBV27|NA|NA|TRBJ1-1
TGTGCCAGCAGTCCCGGACAATCCAATGCGAAAGCTTTCTTT
CASSPGQSNAKAFF
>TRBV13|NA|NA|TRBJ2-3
TGTGCCAGCAGCTTAAAATCGACTGGCACAGATACGCAGTATTTT
CASSLKSTGTDTQYF
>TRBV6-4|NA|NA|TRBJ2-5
TGTGCCAGCAGCGCGGAGACCCAGTACTTC
CASSAETQYF
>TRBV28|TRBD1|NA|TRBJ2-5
TGTGCCAGCAGACCCTCCCTTAGGGACAGGGGGTTGGGAGAGACCCAGTACTTC
CASRPSLRDRGLGETQYF
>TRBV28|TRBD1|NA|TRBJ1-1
TGTGCCAGCTGCCGCGGGGACAGGGGGTTAAACACTGAAGCTTTCTTT
CASCRGDRGLNTEAFF
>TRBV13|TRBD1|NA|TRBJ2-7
TGTGCCAGCAGCCTAGGACAGGGGAGAGGGAACGAGCAGTACTTC
CASSLGQGRGNEQYF
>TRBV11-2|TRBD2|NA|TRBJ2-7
TGTGCCAGCAGCCTGACTAGCGGTTTCAACGAGCAGTACTTC
CASSLTSGFNEQYF
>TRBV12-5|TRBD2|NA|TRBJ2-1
TGTGCTAGTGGTTTGACCCAGCGGGAGAGTTCCTACAATGAGCAGTTCTTC
CASGLTQRESSYNEQFF
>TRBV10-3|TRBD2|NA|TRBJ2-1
TGTGCCATCAGTGTTGGCGGGAGGGTCCCCTGGGATGAGCAGTTCTTC
CAISVGGRVPWDEQFF
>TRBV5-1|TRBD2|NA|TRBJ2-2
TGCGCCAGCAGAGAGCGGGAGAACGGGGAGCTGTTTTTT
CASRERENGELFF
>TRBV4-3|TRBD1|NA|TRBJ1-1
TGCGCCAGCAGCCAAGAGGGGGGACAGGGAGCCCCGACTTTCTTT
CASSQEGGQGAPTFF
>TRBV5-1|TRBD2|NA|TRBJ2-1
TGCGCCAGCAGCTTGGCCTTGGCGGGAGAAGTATACAATGAGCAGTTCTTC
CASSLALAGEVYNEQFF
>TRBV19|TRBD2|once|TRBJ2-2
TGTGCCAGTAGTCCACGAGGGACTAGCGGGAGGAGTCGGGCCGGGGAGCTGTTTTTT
CASSPRGTSGRSRAGELFF
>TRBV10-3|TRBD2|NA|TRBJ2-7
TGTGCCATCGGAGAGCGGGAGATCGACGAGCAGTACTTC
CAIGEREIDEQYF
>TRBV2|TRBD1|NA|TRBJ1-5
TGTGCCAGCAGGATGACAGGGGATCAACCCCAGCATTTT
CASRMTGDQPQHF
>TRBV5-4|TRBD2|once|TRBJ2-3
TGTGCCACCTCAAAGCGGGAGGGCGATACGCAGTATTTT
CATSKREGDTQYF
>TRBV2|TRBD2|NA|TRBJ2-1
TGTGCCAGCAGTGTTCCCGGGACTAGAGTATCCTACAATGAGCAGTTCTTC
CASSVPGTRVSYNEQFF
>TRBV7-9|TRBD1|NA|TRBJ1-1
TGTGCCAGCAGCCTCCCTGAGACAGGGCTACCGCTCACTGAAGCTTTCTTT
CASSLPETGLPLTEAFF
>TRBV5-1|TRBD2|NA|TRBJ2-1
TGCGCCAGCAGCTTTAGCGGGAGGGCCTGGGACAATGAGCAGTTCTTC
CASSFSGRAWDNEQFF
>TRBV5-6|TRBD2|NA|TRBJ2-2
TGTGCCAGCAGCTTGGGATTAGCGGGACCTGACACCGGGGAGCTGTTTTTT
CASSLGLAGPDTGELFF
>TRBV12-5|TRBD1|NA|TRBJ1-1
TGTGCTAGTGGGCTACCAGGGGGCTTATTAACTGAAGCTTTCTTT
CASGLPGGLLTEAFF
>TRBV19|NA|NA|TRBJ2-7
TGTGCCAGTAGTACCACAGGGAAGGGTTACGGGGAGCAGTACTTC
CASSTTGKGYGEQYF
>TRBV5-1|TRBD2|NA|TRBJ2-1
TGCGCCAGCAGCTTACCTCACGGGAGGGCGGAGATTGTACCGTACAATGAGCAGTTCTTC
CASSLPHGRAEIVPYNEQFF